This paragraph covers one T cell receptor beta chain sequence. This entry belongs to a study of cytomegalovirus exposure and HLA in healthy donors. The PCR ran on 60 Vbeta and 13 Jbeta primers. TCRdb's table, derived via immunoSEQ multiplex PCR, lists solely in-frame clones and lacks some. The sample includes some 81,000 clones, more than 65% of them seen just once. This TCR was recovered from a woman between 40 and 50 years old in good health and CMV-seropositive. The material sequenced was PBMCs.

DNA for the CDR3: TGTGCCAGTAGTATCACCGCCGCGACAGGAAACTACGAGCAGTACTTC. It translates to CASSITAATGNYEQYF. The gene calls are TRBV19 and TRBJ2-7; D is possibly TRBD1 (6 bases). V was clipped by 3 bases and J by 3 bases, with 18 bases between them. The CDR3 is 16 residues long. Per germline, CDR1 LNHDA and CDR2 SQIVND (reference sequence).